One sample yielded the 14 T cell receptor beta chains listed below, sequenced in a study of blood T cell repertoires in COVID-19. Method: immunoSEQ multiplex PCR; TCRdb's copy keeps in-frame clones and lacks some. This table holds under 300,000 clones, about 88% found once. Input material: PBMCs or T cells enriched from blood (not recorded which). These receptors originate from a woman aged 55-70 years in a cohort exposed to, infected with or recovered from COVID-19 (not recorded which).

CDR3 residues: CATSRDTPVQGFNYGYTF. For the CDR3, the DNA is TGTGCCACCAGCAGAGATACCCCCGTGCAGGGCTTTAACTATGGCTACACCTTC. The chain links TRBV15 to TRBJ1-2; tentatively, D is TRBD1 (5 bases). V was trimmed by 0 bases and J by 1 base, leaving 18 bases between them. Germline assignment: CDR1 LNHNV and CDR2 YYDKDF (reference sequence). The CDR3 has 18 amino acids.

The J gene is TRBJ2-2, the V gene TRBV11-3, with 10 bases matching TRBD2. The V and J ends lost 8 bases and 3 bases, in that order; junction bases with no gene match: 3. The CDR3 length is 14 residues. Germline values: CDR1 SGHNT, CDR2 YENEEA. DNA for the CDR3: TGTGCCAGCCGCGGGACTAGCGACACCGGGGAGCTGTTTTTT. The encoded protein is CASRGTSDTGELFF.

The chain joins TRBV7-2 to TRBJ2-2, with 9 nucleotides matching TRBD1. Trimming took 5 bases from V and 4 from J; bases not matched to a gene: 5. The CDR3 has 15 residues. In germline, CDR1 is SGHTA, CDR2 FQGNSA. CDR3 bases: TGTGCCAGCAGCACCGGGACAGGGAGCACCGGGGAGCTGTTTTTT. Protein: CASSTGTGSTGELFF.

This CDR3 reads CAIRDDRGEDTQYF. The CDR3 DNA follows: TGTGCCATCAGGGACGACAGGGGCGAGGATACGCAGTATTTT. The chain has TRBV10-3 and TRBJ2-3, with 8 bases matching TRBD1. With 6 bases clipped from V and 6 bases from J, the junction kept 8 bases outside the gene matches. Germline CDR1 reads ENHRY; CDR2 reads SYGVKD. The CDR3 sequence is 14 residues long.

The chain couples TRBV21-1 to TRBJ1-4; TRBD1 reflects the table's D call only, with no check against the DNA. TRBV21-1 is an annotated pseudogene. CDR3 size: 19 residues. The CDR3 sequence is CASSPSRALRRPTNEKLFF. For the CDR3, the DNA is TGTGCCAGCAGCCCCAGCAGGGCCCTACGGCGTCCAACTAATGAAAAACTGTTTTTT.

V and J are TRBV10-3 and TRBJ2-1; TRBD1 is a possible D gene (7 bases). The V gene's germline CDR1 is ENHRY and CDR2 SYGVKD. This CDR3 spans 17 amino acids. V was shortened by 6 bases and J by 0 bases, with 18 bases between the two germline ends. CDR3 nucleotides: TGTGCCATCAGGGCGACAGGGACTTTCAGCTCCTACAATGAGCAGTTCTTC. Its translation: CAIRATGTFSSYNEQFF.

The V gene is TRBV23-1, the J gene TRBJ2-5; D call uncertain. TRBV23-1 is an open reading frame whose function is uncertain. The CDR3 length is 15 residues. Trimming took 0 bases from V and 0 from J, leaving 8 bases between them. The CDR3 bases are TGCGCCAGCAGTCAATCGCTGGAGTACCAAGAGACCCAGTACTTC. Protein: CASSQSLEYQETQYF.

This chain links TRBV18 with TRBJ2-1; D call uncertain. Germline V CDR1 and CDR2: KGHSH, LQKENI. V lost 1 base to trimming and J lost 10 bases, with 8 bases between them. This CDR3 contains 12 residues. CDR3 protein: CASSPLAEEQFF. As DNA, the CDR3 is TGTGCCAGCTCACCACTAGCTGAAGAGCAGTTCTTC.

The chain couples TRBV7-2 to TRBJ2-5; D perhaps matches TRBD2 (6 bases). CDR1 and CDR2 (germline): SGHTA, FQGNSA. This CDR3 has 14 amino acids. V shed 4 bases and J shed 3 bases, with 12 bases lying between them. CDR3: CASSSGLGKETQYF. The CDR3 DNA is TGTGCCAGCAGCTCGGGACTGGGGAAAGAGACCCAGTACTTC.

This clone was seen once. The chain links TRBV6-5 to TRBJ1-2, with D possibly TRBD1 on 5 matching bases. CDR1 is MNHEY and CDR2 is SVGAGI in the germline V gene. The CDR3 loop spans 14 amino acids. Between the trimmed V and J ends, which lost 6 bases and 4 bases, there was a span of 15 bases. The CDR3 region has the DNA TGTGCCAGCAGCTTAAGGGGAAGGGGCTATGGCTACACCTTC. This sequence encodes CASSLRGRGYGYTF.

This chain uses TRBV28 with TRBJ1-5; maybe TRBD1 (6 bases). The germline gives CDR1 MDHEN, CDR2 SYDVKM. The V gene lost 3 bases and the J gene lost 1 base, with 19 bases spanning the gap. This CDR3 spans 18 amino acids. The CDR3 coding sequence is TGTGCCAGCAGTTTCTACGGACTGGGTGGGGGCAGCAATCAGCCCCAGCATTTT. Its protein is CASSFYGLGGGSNQPQHF.

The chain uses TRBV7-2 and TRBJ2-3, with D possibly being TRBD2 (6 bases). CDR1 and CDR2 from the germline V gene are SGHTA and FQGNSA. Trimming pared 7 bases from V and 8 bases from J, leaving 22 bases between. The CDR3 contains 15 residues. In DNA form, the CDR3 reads TGTGCCAGCAACCAAGGAGGGTCTACCACTGGTACGCAGTATTTT. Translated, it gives CASNQGGSTTGTQYF.

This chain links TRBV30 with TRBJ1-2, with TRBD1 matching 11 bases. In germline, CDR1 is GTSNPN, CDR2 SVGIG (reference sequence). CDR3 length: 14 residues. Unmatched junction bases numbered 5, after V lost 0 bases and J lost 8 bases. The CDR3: CAWSVDRGLTGYTF. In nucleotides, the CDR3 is TGTGCCTGGAGTGTGGACAGGGGGCTTACAGGCTACACCTTC.

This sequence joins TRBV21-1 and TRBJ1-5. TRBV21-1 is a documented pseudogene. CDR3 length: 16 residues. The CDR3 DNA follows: TGTGCCAGCAGCAATGGGTCCGGGGGTTGTGATCAGCCCCAGCATTTT. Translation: CASSNGSGGCDQPQHF.